Given below is one TCR beta chain in context. Antigen unknown. 13 Jbeta primers and 60 Vbeta primers were used for the PCR. TCRdb's table, derived via immunoSEQ multiplex PCR, lists solely in-frame clones and lacks some. The table has 170,000 or so clones, under 90% seen once. These data are taken from a study of cytomegalovirus exposure and HLA in healthy donors. Findings and limits, study-wide: Among the most significant clusters, several appeared linked to common viral pathogens in a later analysis. Presence/absence analyses rested on an assumption that sequencing depth was roughly uniform across donors.

CDR1 and CDR2 (germline): SNHLY, FYNNEI. The CDR3 has 11 amino acids. V lost 8 bases to trimming and J lost 7 bases, with 11 bases between them. The TCR comes from a young man in good health and CMV-seronegative. The material sequenced was PBMCs. This chain joins TRBV2 and TRBJ2-5, with D perhaps matching TRBD1 (5 bases). The CDR3: CASPVQGTQYF. In DNA, the CDR3 is TGTGCCAGCCCCGTTCAGGGGACCCAGTACTTC.